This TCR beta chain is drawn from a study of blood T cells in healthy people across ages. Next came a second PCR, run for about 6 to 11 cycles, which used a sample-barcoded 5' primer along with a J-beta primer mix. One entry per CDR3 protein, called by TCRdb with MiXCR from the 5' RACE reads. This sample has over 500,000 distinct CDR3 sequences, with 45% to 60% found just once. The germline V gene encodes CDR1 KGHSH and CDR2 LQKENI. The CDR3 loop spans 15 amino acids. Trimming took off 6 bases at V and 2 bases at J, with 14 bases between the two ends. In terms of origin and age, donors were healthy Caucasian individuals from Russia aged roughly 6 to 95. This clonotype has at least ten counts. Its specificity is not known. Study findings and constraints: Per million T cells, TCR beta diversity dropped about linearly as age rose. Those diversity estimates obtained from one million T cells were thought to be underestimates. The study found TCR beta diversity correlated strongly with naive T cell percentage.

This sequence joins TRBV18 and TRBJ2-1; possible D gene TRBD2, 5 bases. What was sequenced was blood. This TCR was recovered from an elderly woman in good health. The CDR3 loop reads CASSTLGVPYNEQFF. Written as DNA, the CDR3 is TGTGCCAGCTCTACTCTGGGAGTCCCCTACAATGAGCAGTTCTTC.